This TCR beta chain was obtained from a study of human T cells and chemical hapten exposure. Overall study findings and caveats: Expanded TCRs showed more large CDR3 clusters than pre-sensitization or healthy control sets. Higher patch test scores went with higher counts of PT1 expanded TCRs.

The CDR3 runs 15 residues. Germline V CDR1 and CDR2: DFQATT, SNEGSKA (reference sequence). After removal of 1 base from V and 5 bases from J, the junction contained 5 bases not matched to a gene. Treatment given: therapeutic diphenylcyclopropenone sensitization with weekly scalp DPC. As to this clonotype: Its antigen is undetermined.

Individual cDNA molecules (in the library) carried attached unique molecular identifiers. In the study's own analysis: The number of TCRs in each sample had a median of about 96,000 and spanned roughly 23,224 to 700,000. TCRdb used MiXCR to reprocess the reads, holding one entry per CDR3 protein. The V and J calls come from TCRdb's annotation, not from the publication. The sample lists several thousand distinct CDR3 sequences, about 48% occurring once. This sequence was found in an adult with alopecia areata. Some clones in this sample may be carry-over from other donors' samples. This table probably holds off-target reads from a library built for another chain. The V and J genes are TRBV20-1 and TRBJ2-2, with TRBD2 matching over 9 bases. The sample here was whole blood, taken before DPC sensitization or 2, 6, or about 24 weeks after (not recorded which). CDR3 protein: CSARGAGGLTGELFF. CDR3 coding DNA: TGCAGTGCTAGAGGAGCGGGGGGCCTAACCGGGGAGCTGTTTTTT.